Each of the 24 T cell receptor beta chains below was sequenced from the same sample in a study of cytomegalovirus exposure and HLA in healthy donors. 60 Vbeta and 13 Jbeta primers were used in PCR. Measured with immunoSEQ multiplex PCR; TCRdb has only the in-frame clones, and not every one. Of approximately 140,000 clones in the sample, just under 65% were seen once. The specimen was PBMCs. All receptors come from a woman aged 60-75 years in good health and CMV-seropositive.

This clone was counted a few times. J is TRBJ2-5 and V is TRBV10-3; 8 positions agree with TRBD1. The V gene's germline CDR1 is ENHRY and CDR2 SYGVKD. V lost 6 bases and J lost 1; bases outside the gene matches: 4. The length of the CDR3 is 14 residues. The CDR3: CAIRGDRGQETQYF. The CDR3, as DNA: TGTGCCATCAGAGGAGACAGGGGCCAAGAGACCCAGTACTTC.

The genes are TRBV5-6 and TRBJ2-3, with TRBD1 matching 9 bases. There are 15 residues in the CDR3. The V gene's germline CDR1 is SGHDT and CDR2 YYEEEE. V trimming: 4 bases; J trimming: 2 bases; junction bases outside the gene matches: 5. DNA for the CDR3: TGTGCCAGCAGCACAGGGACAGGGTTCACAGATACGCAGTATTTT. This translates into CASSTGTGFTDTQYF.

V and J are TRBV5-6 and TRBJ2-7; perhaps TRBD2 as D (6 bases). V was clipped by 4 bases and J by 0 bases, with 11 bases between them. The CDR3 extends over 14 amino acids. Germline V gives CDR1 SGHDT, CDR2 YYEEEE. The chain's CDR3 is CASSLGLISYEQYF. The CDR3 bases are TGTGCCAGCAGCCTGGGACTGATCTCCTACGAGCAGTACTTC.

This rearrangement joins TRBV7-9 to TRBJ1-1; 7 bases agree with TRBD1. CDR1 is SEHNR and CDR2 is FQNEAQ in the germline V gene (reference sequence). This CDR3 is 13 amino acids long. The V and J ends lost 4 bases and 6 bases, in that order; junction bases with no gene match: 5. The CDR3 is CASSSWTGAEAFF. As DNA, the CDR3 is TGTGCCAGCAGCTCGTGGACAGGCGCTGAAGCTTTCTTT.

CDR3 protein: CASSLRAGGLTDTQYF. The CDR3 nucleotides are TGTGCCAGCAGCTTACGAGCGGGAGGACTCACAGATACGCAGTATTTT. This sequence joins TRBV11-3 and TRBJ2-3; 9 bases match TRBD2. Per germline, CDR1 SGHNT and CDR2 YENEEA. The CDR3 extends over 16 amino acids. V shed 2 bases, J shed 2 bases, and the junction held 5 bases outside the gene matches. Together with reference TRBV11-3 and TRBJ2-3, the CDR3 gives the full variable domain: EAGVVQSPRYKIIEKKQPVAFWCNPISGHNTLYWYLQNLGQGPELLIRYENEEAVDDSQLPKDRFSAERLKGVDSTLKIQPAELGDSAVYLCASSLRAGGLTDTQYFGPGTRLTVL.

The J gene is TRBJ2-5, the V gene TRBV7-6, with D tentatively TRBD2 (6 bases). There are 15 residues in the CDR3. With 5 bases removed from V and 1 base from J, the gap between germline ends came to 14 bases. Germline V gene lookup returns CDR1 SGHVS and CDR2 FNYEAQ. This CDR3 reads CASSPTIAVQETQYF. In DNA form, the CDR3 reads TGTGCCAGCAGCCCGACTATAGCGGTCCAAGAGACCCAGTACTTC.

About this clone: At one end the junction does not follow the germline gene, possibly because of a read error. The V call is TRBV2, the J call TRBJ1-1, with D tentatively TRBD1 (6 bases). CDR1 and CDR2 (germline): SNHLY, FYNNEI. The CDR3 has 16 residues. For the CDR3, the DNA is TGTGCCAGCAGCGATGCGACAGGATTCATGAACACTGAAGCTTTATTT. It translates to CASSDATGFMNTEALF.

The chain joins TRBV28 to TRBJ2-3; 7 bases are shared with TRBD2. With 5 bases clipped from V and 1 base from J, the junction kept 12 bases outside the gene matches. The CDR3 covers 17 residues. The V gene's germline CDR1 is MDHEN and CDR2 SYDVKM. CDR3 amino acids: CASSPRPSGKGTDTQYF. In DNA, the CDR3 is TGTGCCAGCAGTCCACGTCCCAGCGGGAAGGGCACAGATACGCAGTATTTT.

This clone showed up just a few times. The rearrangement uses TRBV7-3 and TRBJ1-1; 9 bases align to TRBD1. The CDR3 has 15 amino acids. Germline loops: CDR1 SGHTA, CDR2 FQGTGA. J lost 1 base, V lost 0 bases, and 0 bases had no gene match. The CDR3 DNA sequence: TGTGCCAGCAGCTTAACGGGACAGGGGAACACTGAAGCTTTCTTT. This sequence encodes CASSLTGQGNTEAFF.

The gene calls are TRBV5-1 and TRBJ1-1; D might be TRBD1 (6 bases). Germline V CDR1 and CDR2: SGHRS, YFSETQ. Trimming shortened V by 7 bases and J by 1 base, and 11 bases separated the two germline ends. The length of the CDR3 is 13 residues. Here the CDR3 reads CASWGHQNTEAFF. The CDR3 bases are TGCGCCAGCTGGGGACACCAGAACACTGAAGCTTTCTTT. Filled out from reference TRBV5-1 and TRBJ1-1, the complete variable domain reads KAGVTQTPRYLIKTRGQQVTLSCSPISGHRSVSWYQQTPGQGLQFLFEYFSETQRNKGNFPGRFSGRQFSNSRSEMNVSTLELGDSALYLCASWGHQNTEAFFGQGTRLTVV.

V and J are TRBV5-1 and TRBJ2-1, with TRBD2 identical over 16 bases. The CDR3 loop spans 15 amino acids. Germline CDR1 is SGHRS and CDR2 is YFSETQ. The V gene end was trimmed by 6 bases and the J gene end by 5 bases; junction bases not matched to a gene: 2. The CDR3 nucleotides are TGCGCCAGCATGGGACTAGCGGGAGGGAACAATGAGCAGTTCTTC. It specifies CASMGLAGGNNEQFF.

The chain employs TRBV10-1 and TRBJ2-5; 8 bases agree with TRBD1. The DNA end is more similar to TRBJ2-7, so the J call may be wrong. Germline lookup yields CDR1 WNHNN and CDR2 SYGVQD (reference sequence). The CDR3 runs 15 residues. The CDR3 spells CASSRGQGFPYEQYF. CDR3 nucleotides: TGCGCCAGCAGCCGTGGACAGGGATTCCCCTACGAGCAGTACTTC.

This clone was found once. The chain joins TRBV28 to TRBJ2-7; 15 nucleotides line up with TRBD2. Germline V gene lookup returns CDR1 MDHEN and CDR2 SYDVKM. The CDR3 is made up of 15 amino acids. After removal of 5 bases from V and 6 bases from J, the junction contained 5 bases not matched to a gene. CDR3 DNA: TGTGCCAGCAGTCCGGGACTAGCGGGAGGTGGCGAGCAGTACTTC. Its protein product is CASSPGLAGGGEQYF.

The chain couples TRBV4-3 to TRBJ1-1; a weak D match, TRBD1 (5 bases). This CDR3 region has 15 residues. The V gene lost 1 base and the J gene lost 3 bases, with 12 bases spanning the gap. The germline V gene has CDR1 LGHNA and CDR2 YSLEER. CDR3 DNA: TGCGCCAGCAGCCAAGGGGGGGGGACGGACACTGAAGCTTTCTTT. Amino acids: CASSQGGGTDTEAFF.

The DNA of the CDR3 is TGCGCCAGCAGTGAAGGGACAGTGGACGAGCAGTACTTC. Translating it yields CASSEGTVDEQYF. The chain combines TRBV10-1 with TRBJ2-7, with 7 positions matching TRBD1. This CDR3 has 13 residues. The V segment lost 3 bases and the J segment 5 bases; nucleotides outside the gene matches: 4. Per germline, CDR1 WNHNN and CDR2 SYGVQD (reference sequence).

The chain uses TRBV18 and TRBJ1-2; D ambiguous. V shed 2 bases and J shed 2 bases, with 6 bases lying between them. This CDR3 is 13 amino acids long. The germline CDR1 and CDR2 sequences are KGHSH and LQKENI. The CDR3: CASSPDKNYGYTF. CDR3 bases: TGTGCCAGCTCACCAGACAAGAACTATGGCTACACCTTC.

In DNA, the CDR3 is TGTGCCAGCTCACAAAACAGGTTGAACACTGAAGCTTTCTTT. This codes for CASSQNRLNTEAFF. This chain links TRBV18 with TRBJ1-1, with D maybe TRBD1 (5 bases). Trimming left V 4 bases short and J 0 bases short, with 9 bases between. The germline CDR1 and CDR2 sequences are KGHSH and LQKENI. CDR3 length equals 14 residues.

The gene calls are TRBV28 and TRBJ2-1; maybe TRBD2 (5 bases). The germline V gene has CDR1 MDHEN and CDR2 SYDVKM. This CDR3 is built from 16 residues. Between the trimmed V and J ends, which lost 3 bases and 5 bases, there was a span of 17 bases. The DNA for the CDR3 is TGTGCCAGCAGTTTCGTCTCCGGGATCAGCCACAATGAGCAGTTCTTC. Translated, it gives CASSFVSGISHNEQFF.

The gene calls are TRBV19 and TRBJ2-3; tentatively, D is TRBD1 (5 bases). The length of the CDR3 is 14 residues. V shed 10 bases and J shed 4 bases, with 18 bases lying between them. Germline loops: CDR1 LNHDA, CDR2 SQIVND (reference sequence). The CDR3 loop is CATGHHIRSDTQYF. The CDR3 nucleotides are TGTGCCACAGGACACCATATTCGTTCAGATACGCAGTATTTT.

The chain employs TRBV5-1 and TRBJ2-7; TRBD1 might be the D (6 bases). The CDR3 length is 15 residues. In germline, CDR1 is SGHRS, CDR2 YFSETQ. Trimming stripped 1 base from V and 4 bases from J, with 15 bases between. The CDR3: CASSLQGGQLYEQYF. The CDR3 DNA is TGCGCCAGCAGCTTGCAAGGTGGACAGTTATACGAGCAGTACTTC.

This clone was counted only a few times. This chain uses TRBV6-1 with TRBJ1-2; 7 bases line up with TRBD1. CDR3 length: 14 amino acids. The germline V gene encodes CDR1 MNHNS and CDR2 SASEGT. Losses at the gene ends were 4 bases for V and 7 bases for J; bases not matched to a gene: 9. For the CDR3, the DNA is TGTGCCAGCAGTGTGGGTAGGACAGGAGTTGGCTACACCTTC. Residues: CASSVGRTGVGYTF.

This clone appeared a few times. The genes are TRBV11-2 and TRBJ2-7; 11 bases align to TRBD1. The germline V gene encodes CDR1 SGHAT and CDR2 FQNNGV. This CDR3 is 14 amino acids long. The V gene end was trimmed by 5 bases and the J gene end by 5 bases; junction bases not matched to a gene: 5. The CDR3 DNA reads TGTGCCAGCAGCACCGGACAGGGGGCTAACGAGCAGTACTTC. The encoded protein is CASSTGQGANEQYF.

The chain couples TRBV30 to TRBJ2-3, with D unresolved. The CDR3 runs 10 residues. With 8 bases removed from V and 6 bases from J, the gap between germline ends came to 9 bases. Germline V CDR1 and CDR2: GTSNPN, SVGIG (reference sequence). The CDR3 reads CAVNVDTQYF. The CDR3 region has the DNA TGTGCCGTAAATGTGGATACGCAGTATTTT. Using reference TRBV30 and TRBJ2-3 for the parts outside the CDR3, the full variable domain is SQTIHQWPATLVQPVGSPLSLECTVEGTSNPNLYWYRQAAGRGLQLLFYSVGIGQISSEVPQNLSASRPQDRQFILSSKKLLLSDSGFYLCAVNVDTQYFGPGTRLTVL.

The CDR3 DNA is TGTGCCAGCAGGGAAACTAGCGACTCCTACAATGAGCAGTTCTTC. This sequence encodes CASRETSDSYNEQFF. This rearrangement joins TRBV5-6 to TRBJ2-1; TRBD2 matches at 7 bases. V shed 5 bases, J shed 0 bases, and the junction held 5 bases outside the gene matches. The CDR3 spans 15 residues. Germline V gene sequence: CDR1 SGHDT, CDR2 YYEEEE. Filled out from reference TRBV5-6 and TRBJ2-1, the complete variable domain reads DAGVTQSPTHLIKTRGQQVTLRCSPKSGHDTVSWYQQALGQGPQFIFQYYEEEERQRGNFPDRFSGHQFPNYSSELNVNALLLGDSALYLCASRETSDSYNEQFFGPGTRLTVL.